This TCR beta chain was captured in a study of T cells in Graves' hyperthyroidism and ophthalmopathy. This clonotype was seen many times. Its target is unknown. The CDR3 loop spans 15 amino acids. Germline assignment: CDR1 LNHDA and CDR2 SQIVND (reference sequence). Trimming stripped 7 bases from V and 0 bases from J, with 13 bases between. Whole-study results and caveats: A 13 V-J model separated ophthalmopathy from stable hyperthyroidism.

Amplification targeted TCR beta CDR3 regions from RNA transcripts. TCR CDR3 underwent first-round RT-PCR with the HTBI primer set. MiXCR was run by TCRdb on the multiplex PCR reads, yielding one entry per CDR3 protein. The repertoire has hundreds of thousands of distinct CDR3 sequences, 38% of them found once; the top ten carry 7% to 10%. Material: blood. This rearrangement joins TRBV19 to TRBJ1-3; a weak D match, TRBD1 (6 bases). This clonotype was sampled from a man aged 18 to 30 with Graves' hyperthyroidism. CDR3 coding DNA: TGTGCCAGTACGAGGGACATCACCTCTGGAAACACCATATATTTT. Protein product: CASTRDITSGNTIYF. Full variable domain (missing parts from reference TRBV19 and TRBJ1-3): DGGITQSPKYLFRKEGQNVTLSCEQNLNHDAMYWYRQDPGQGLRLIYYSQIVNDFQKGDIAEGYSVSREKKESFPLTVTSAQKNPTAFYLCASTRDITSGNTIYFGEGSWLTVV.